Described below is a single T cell receptor beta chain sequence and its context. The CDR3 is 18 residues long. This entry belongs to a study of blood T cells in healthy people across ages. Through a sample-barcoded 5' primer and a J-beta primer mix, a second PCR was run for about 7 to 12 cycles. The yield of each sample was at least 2.5 million CDR3-containing paired-end reads. TCRdb re-analysed the 5' RACE reads in MiXCR, keeping a single row per CDR3 protein. The data contain about 690,000 distinct CDR3 sequences, 40% to 45% of them singletons. This chain uses TRBV21-1 with TRBJ2-1; TRBD2 was called by the table and not checked on the DNA. TRBV21-1 is labeled a pseudogene. The sequenced sample was blood. This clonotype was sampled from a man older than 75 in good health. CDR3: CASSKVDLGRAKYNEQFF. CDR3 DNA sequence: TGTGCCAGCAGCAAAGTCGATTTGGGACGAGCAAAATACAATGAGCAGTTCTTC.